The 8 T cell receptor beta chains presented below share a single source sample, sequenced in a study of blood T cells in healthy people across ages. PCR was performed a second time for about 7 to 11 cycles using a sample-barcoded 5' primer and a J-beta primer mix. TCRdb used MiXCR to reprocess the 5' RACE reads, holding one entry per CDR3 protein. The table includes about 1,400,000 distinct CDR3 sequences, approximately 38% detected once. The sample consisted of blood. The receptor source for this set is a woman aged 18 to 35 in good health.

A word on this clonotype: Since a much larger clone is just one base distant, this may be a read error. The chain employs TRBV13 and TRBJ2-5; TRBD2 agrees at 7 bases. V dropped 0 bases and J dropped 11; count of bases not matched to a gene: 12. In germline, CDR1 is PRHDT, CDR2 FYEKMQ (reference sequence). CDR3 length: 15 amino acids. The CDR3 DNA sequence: TGTGCCAGCAGCTTAGGCGGGAGGCTTAACAATGAGCAGTACTTC. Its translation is CASSLGGRLNNEQYF.

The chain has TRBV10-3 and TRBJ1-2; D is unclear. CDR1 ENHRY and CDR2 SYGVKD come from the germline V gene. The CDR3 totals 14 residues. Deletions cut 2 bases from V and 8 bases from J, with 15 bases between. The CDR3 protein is CAISEANSGEGYTF. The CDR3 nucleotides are TGTGCCATCAGTGAGGCGAACTCGGGCGAAGGCTACACCTTC.

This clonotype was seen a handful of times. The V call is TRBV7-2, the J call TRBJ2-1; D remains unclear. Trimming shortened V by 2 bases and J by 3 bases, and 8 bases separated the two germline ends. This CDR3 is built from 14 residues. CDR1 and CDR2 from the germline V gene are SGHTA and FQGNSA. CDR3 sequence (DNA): TGTGCCAGCAGCTTATTGTTCAGCTACAATGAGCAGTTCTTC. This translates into CASSLLFSYNEQFF.

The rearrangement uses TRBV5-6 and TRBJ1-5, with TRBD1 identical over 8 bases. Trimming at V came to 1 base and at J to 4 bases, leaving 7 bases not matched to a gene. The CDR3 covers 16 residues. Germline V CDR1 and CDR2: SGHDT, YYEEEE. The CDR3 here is CASSLFKTGVNQPQHF. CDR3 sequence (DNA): TGTGCCAGCAGCTTGTTTAAGACAGGGGTGAATCAGCCCCAGCATTTT. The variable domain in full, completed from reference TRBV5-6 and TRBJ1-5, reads DAGVTQSPTHLIKTRGQQVTLRCSPKSGHDTVSWYQQALGQGPQFIFQYYEEEERQRGNFPDRFSGHQFPNYSSELNVNALLLGDSALYLCASSLFKTGVNQPQHFGDGTRLSIL.

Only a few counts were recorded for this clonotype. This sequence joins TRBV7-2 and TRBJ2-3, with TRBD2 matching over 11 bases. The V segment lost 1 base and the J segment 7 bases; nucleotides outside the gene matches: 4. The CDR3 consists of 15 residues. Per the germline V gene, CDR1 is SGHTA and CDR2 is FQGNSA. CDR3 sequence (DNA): TGTGCCAGCAGCTTAGAGGCTAGCGGGAGGTATACGCAGTATTTT. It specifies CASSLEASGRYTQYF.

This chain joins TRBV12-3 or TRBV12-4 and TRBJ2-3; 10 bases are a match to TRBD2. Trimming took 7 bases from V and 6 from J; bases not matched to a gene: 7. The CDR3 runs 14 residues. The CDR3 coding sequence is TGTGCCAGCATTAAACTAGCGGGGTACGATACGCAGTATTTT. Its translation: CASIKLAGYDTQYF.

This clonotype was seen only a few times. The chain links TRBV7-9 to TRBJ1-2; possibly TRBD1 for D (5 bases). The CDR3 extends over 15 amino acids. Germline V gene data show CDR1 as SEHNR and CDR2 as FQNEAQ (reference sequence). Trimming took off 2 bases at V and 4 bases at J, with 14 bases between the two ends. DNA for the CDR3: TGTGCCAGCAGCTTAACCCTTACAGGAAGCTATGGCTACACCTTC. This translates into CASSLTLTGSYGYTF.

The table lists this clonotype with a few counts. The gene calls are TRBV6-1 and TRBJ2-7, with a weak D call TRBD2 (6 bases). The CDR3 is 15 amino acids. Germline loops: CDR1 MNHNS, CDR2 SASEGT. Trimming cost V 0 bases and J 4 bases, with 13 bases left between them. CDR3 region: CASSEAWTNLYEQYF. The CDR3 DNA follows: TGTGCCAGCAGTGAAGCTTGGACTAATCTATACGAGCAGTACTTC.